This T cell receptor (beta chain) was identified during a study of T-cell memory formation after mild COVID-19. Study findings and constraints: The study detected some responding clones in pre-infection memory, suggesting cross-reactive memory joined. Among clones contracting day 15 to 85, CD4/CD8 was balanced, whereas later expanders leaned CD4+.

This clonotype appeared a few times. Its antigen is as yet unknown. Germline V gene lookup returns CDR1 SGHRS and CDR2 YFSETQ. The V gene lost 4 bases and the J gene lost 8 bases, with 12 bases spanning the gap. The CDR3 is made up of 12 amino acids. TCR alpha and TCR beta cDNA libraries with sample barcodes and UMIs came from 5'RACE using constant-segment primers. TCRdb analysed the 5' RACE reads with MiXCR anew, one entry per CDR3 protein. This table holds hundreds of thousands of distinct CDR3 sequences, around a sixth found once. The clonotype comes from a man younger than 35 who had mild COVID-19 (a few samples of this study predate the infection). Cell type and time point are not known. Sequencing was carried out using PBMCs or a T cell subset sorted from them (not recorded which). The chain joins TRBV5-1 to TRBJ1-2, with a possible D match to TRBD1 (5 bases). In DNA, the CDR3 is TGCGCCAGCAGCCGGGACGGTGAAGGCTACACCTTC. It codes for CASSRDGEGYTF.